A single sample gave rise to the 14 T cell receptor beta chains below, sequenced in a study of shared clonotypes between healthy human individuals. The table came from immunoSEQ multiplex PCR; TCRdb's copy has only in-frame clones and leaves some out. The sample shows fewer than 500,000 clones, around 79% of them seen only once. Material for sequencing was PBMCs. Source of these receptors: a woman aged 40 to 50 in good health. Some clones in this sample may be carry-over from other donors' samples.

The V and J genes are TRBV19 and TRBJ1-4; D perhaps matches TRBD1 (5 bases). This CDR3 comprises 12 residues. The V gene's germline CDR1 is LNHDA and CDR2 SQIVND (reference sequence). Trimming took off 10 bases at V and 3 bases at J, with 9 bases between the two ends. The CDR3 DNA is TGTGCCACCCGGGACCCTAATGAAAAACTGTTTTTT. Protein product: CATRDPNEKLFF. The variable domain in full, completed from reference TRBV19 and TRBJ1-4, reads DGGITQSPKYLFRKEGQNVTLSCEQNLNHDAMYWYRQDPGQGLRLIYYSQIVNDFQKGDIAEGYSVSREKKESFPLTVTSAQKNPTAFYLCATRDPNEKLFFGSGTQLSVL.

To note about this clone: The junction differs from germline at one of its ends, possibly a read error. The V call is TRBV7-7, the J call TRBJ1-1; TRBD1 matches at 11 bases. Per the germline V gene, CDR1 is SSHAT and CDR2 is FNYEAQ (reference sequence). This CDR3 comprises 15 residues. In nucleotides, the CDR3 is TGTGCTAGCAGCTTGGGACAGGGGGGGCACACTGAAGCTTTCTTT. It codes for CASSLGQGGHTEAFF.

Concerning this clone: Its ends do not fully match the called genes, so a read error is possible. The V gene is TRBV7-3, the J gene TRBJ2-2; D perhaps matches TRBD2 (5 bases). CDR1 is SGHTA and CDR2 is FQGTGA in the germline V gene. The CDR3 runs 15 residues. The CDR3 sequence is CASSPQDSNTGELFF. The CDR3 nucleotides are TGTGCTAGCAGCCCCCAGGACTCGAACACCGGGGAGCTGTTTTTT.

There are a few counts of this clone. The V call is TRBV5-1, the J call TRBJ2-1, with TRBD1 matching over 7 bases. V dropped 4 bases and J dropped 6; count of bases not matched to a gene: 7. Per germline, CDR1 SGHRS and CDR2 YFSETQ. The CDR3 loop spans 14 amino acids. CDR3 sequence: CASSPGQVINEQFF. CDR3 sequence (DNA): TGCGCCAGCAGCCCCGGACAGGTGATCAATGAGCAGTTCTTC.

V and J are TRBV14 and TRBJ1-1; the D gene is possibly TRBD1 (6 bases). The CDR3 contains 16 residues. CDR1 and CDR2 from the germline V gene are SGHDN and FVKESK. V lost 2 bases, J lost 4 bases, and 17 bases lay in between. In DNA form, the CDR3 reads TGTGCCAGCAGCCAATGGCCAGAAGGGGGTACCACTGAAGCTTTCTTT. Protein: CASSQWPEGGTTEAFF.

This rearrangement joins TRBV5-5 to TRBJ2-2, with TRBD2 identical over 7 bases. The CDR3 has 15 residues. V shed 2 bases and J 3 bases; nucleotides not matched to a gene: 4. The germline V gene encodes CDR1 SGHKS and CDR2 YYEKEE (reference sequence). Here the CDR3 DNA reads TGTGCCAGCAGCTTTGGGACTACAGACACCGGGGAGCTGTTTTTT. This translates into CASSFGTTDTGELFF.

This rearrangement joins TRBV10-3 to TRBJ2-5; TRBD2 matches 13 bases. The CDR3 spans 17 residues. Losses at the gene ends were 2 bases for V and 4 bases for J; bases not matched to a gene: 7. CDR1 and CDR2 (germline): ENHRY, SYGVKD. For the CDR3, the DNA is TGTGCCATCAGTGAGGGACTAGCGGGAGCTTCCCCAGAGACCCAGTACTTC. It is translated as CAISEGLAGASPETQYF.

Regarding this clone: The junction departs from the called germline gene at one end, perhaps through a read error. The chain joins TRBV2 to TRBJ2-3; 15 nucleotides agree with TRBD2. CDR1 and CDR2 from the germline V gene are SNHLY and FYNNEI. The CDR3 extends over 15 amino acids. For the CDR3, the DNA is TGTGCCAGCAGGGGACTAGCGGGGGGCACAGGTACGCAGTATTTT. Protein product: CASRGLAGGTGTQYF.

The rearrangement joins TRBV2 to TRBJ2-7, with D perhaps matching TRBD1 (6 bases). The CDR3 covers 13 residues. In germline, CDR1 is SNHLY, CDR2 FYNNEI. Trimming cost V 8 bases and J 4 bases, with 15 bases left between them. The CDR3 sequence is CASVPGTSYEQYF. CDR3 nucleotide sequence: TGTGCCAGCGTGCCGGGGACATCATACGAGCAGTACTTC.

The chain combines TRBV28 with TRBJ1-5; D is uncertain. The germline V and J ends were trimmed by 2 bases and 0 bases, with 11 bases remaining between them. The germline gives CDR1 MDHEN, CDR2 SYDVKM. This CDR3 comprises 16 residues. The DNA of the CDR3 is TGTGCCAGCAGTTTAGTAGGGTCCCTTAGCAATCAGCCCCAGCATTTT. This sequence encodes CASSLVGSLSNQPQHF.

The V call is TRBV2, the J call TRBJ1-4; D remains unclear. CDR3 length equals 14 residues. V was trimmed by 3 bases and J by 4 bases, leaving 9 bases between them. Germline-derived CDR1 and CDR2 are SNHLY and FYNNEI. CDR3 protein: CASSEIQSNEKLFF. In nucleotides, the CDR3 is TGTGCCAGCAGTGAGATACAGAGTAATGAAAAACTGTTTTTT.

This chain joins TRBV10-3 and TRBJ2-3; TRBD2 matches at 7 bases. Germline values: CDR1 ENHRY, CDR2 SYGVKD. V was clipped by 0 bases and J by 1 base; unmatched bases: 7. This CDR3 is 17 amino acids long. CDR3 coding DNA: TGTGCCATCAGTGAGTCGTCTAGCGGAGGGGGCACAGATACGCAGTATTTT. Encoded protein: CAISESSSGGGTDTQYF.

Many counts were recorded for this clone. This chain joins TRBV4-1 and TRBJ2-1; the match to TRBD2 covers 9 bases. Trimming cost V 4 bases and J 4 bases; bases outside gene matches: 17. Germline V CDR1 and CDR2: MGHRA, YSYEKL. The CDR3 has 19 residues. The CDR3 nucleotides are TGCGCCAGCAGCCTCAGTAGATCTAGCGGGAACCAAAGATACAATGAGCAGTTCTTC. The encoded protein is CASSLSRSSGNQRYNEQFF.

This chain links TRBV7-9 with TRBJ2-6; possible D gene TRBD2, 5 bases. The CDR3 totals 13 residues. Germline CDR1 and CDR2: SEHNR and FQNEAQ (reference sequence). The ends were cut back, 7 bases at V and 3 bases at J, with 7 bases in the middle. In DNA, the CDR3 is TGTGCCAGCACCGGGGTTGGGGCCAACGTCCTGACTTTC. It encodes CASTGVGANVLTF.